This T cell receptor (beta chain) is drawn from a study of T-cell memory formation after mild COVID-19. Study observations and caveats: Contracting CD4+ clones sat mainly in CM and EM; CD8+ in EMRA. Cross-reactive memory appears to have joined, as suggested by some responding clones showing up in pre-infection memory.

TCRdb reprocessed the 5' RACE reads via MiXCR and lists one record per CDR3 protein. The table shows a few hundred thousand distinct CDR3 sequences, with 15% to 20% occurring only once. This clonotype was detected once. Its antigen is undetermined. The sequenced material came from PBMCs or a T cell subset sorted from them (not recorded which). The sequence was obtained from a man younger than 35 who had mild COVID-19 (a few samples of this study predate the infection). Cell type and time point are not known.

CDR3 bases: TGTGCCAGCAGCTTGGGGACTAGCGGGGGGGCTGGCGATGAGCAGTTCTTC. It yields the protein CASSLGTSGGAGDEQFF. This rearrangement joins TRBV7-9 to TRBJ2-1; TRBD2 agrees at 16 bases. The CDR3 runs 17 residues. J lost 8 bases, V lost 3 bases, and 7 bases had no gene match. CDR1 and CDR2 (germline): SEHNR, FQNEAQ (reference sequence). Looking up the rest from reference TRBV7-9 and TRBJ2-1 gives the full variable domain: DTGVSQNPRHKITKRGQNVTFRCDPISEHNRLYWYRQTLGQGPEFLTYFQNEAQLEKSRLLSDRFSAERPKGSFSTLEIQRTEQGDSAMYLCASSLGTSGGAGDEQFFGPGTRLTVL.